Shown below are 19 T cell receptor beta chains from a single sample sequenced in a study of cytomegalovirus exposure and HLA in healthy donors. PCR involved 60 Vbeta and 13 Jbeta primers. Data came from immunoSEQ multiplex PCR; TCRdb stores just in-frame clones and leaves some out. This table has about 210,000 clones, around 86% appearing once. The specimen sequenced was PBMCs. Receptors originate from a woman aged 50 to 65 in good health and CMV-seropositive.

The chain couples TRBV18 to TRBJ2-5; maybe TRBD2 (5 bases). Germline values: CDR1 KGHSH, CDR2 LQKENI. This CDR3 is 13 amino acids long. V lost 6 bases and J 3 bases, leaving 11 bases between the germline ends. CDR3 sequence: CASSPGIKETQYF. The CDR3 region has the DNA TGTGCCAGCTCGCCGGGGATAAAAGAGACCCAGTACTTC.

The V gene is TRBV7-9, the J gene TRBJ1-6; TRBD1 agrees at 8 bases. Losses at the gene ends were 1 base for V and 8 bases for J; bases not matched to a gene: 4. The CDR3 spans 15 residues. CDR1 SEHNR and CDR2 FQNEAQ come from the germline V gene (reference sequence). CDR3 DNA sequence: TGTGCCAGCAGCTTAGAACAGGGGGGTGATTCACCCCTCCACTTT. Residues: CASSLEQGGDSPLHF.

The chain links TRBV29-1 to TRBJ2-3, with D possibly being TRBD2 (6 bases). V shed 6 bases and J shed 0 bases, with 16 bases lying between them. The CDR3 sequence is 15 residues long. CDR1 is SQVTM, CDR2 ANQGSEA, per germline. The CDR3 loop reads CSVLGGNDSTDTQYF. CDR3 coding DNA: TGCAGCGTATTAGGAGGGAATGATAGCACAGATACGCAGTATTTT.

This clone was picked up one time. The gene calls are TRBV4-1 and TRBJ1-3; no firm D call. The V gene lost 2 bases and the J gene lost 4 bases, with 12 bases spanning the gap. CDR1 is MGHRA and CDR2 is YSYEKL in the germline V gene. The CDR3 runs to 15 residues. CDR3 nucleotide sequence: TGCGCCAGCAGCCAATGGACGGGGAGGGGAAACACCATATATTTT. Translated, it gives CASSQWTGRGNTIYF.

This chain connects TRBV29-1 to TRBJ2-5; D perhaps matches TRBD2 (5 bases). This CDR3 has 12 amino acids. Trimming stripped 7 bases from V and 11 bases from J, with 20 bases between. Germline V gene sequence: CDR1 SQVTM, CDR2 ANQGSEA. CDR3 amino acids: CSAGEGPREQYF. The CDR3 region has the DNA TGCAGCGCAGGCGAAGGGCCGAGGGAGCAGTACTTC.

The chain is built from TRBV19 and TRBJ2-3, with 7 bases fitting TRBD1. The CDR3 has 16 amino acids. After removal of 1 base from V and 0 bases from J, the junction contained 4 bases not matched to a gene. Germline lookup yields CDR1 LNHDA and CDR2 SQIVND (reference sequence). The CDR3 DNA sequence: TGTGCCAGTAGTATAGGACCGGGACAGAGCACAGATACGCAGTATTTT. Residues: CASSIGPGQSTDTQYF.

This clone was recorded once. The chain employs TRBV5-1 and TRBJ1-6, with 11 bases aligning to TRBD1. V shed 3 bases, J shed 5 bases, and the junction held 4 bases outside the gene matches. Looked up from germline, CDR1 is SGHRS and CDR2 is YFSETQ. The CDR3 runs 16 residues. The CDR3 coding sequence is TGCGCCAGCAGCTCAGGACAGGGGGCTAATAATTCACCCCTCCACTTT. This encodes CASSSGQGANNSPLHF.

V and J are TRBV5-1 and TRBJ2-3, with D maybe TRBD1 (5 bases). This CDR3 region has 15 residues. Germline values: CDR1 SGHRS, CDR2 YFSETQ. V was pared by 4 bases and J by 0 bases, with 12 bases between. DNA for the CDR3: TGCGCCAGCAGCCTGATCGCAGGGAGCACAGATACGCAGTATTTT. Protein sequence: CASSLIAGSTDTQYF.

The chain has TRBV7-9 and TRBJ2-3; 11 nucleotides align to TRBD2. CDR1 and CDR2 (germline): SEHNR, FQNEAQ (reference sequence). This CDR3 contains 16 residues. The V gene end was trimmed by 5 bases and the J gene end by 0 bases; junction bases not matched to a gene: 4. The CDR3 nucleotides read TGTGCCAGCAGCCCGGGGACTAGCGGTAGCACAGATACGCAGTATTTT. Its protein product is CASSPGTSGSTDTQYF. The full variable domain, in which reference TRBV7-9 and TRBJ2-3 provide the parts outside the CDR3, is DTGVSQNPRHKITKRGQNVTFRCDPISEHNRLYWYRQTLGQGPEFLTYFQNEAQLEKSRLLSDRFSAERPKGSFSTLEIQRTEQGDSAMYLCASSPGTSGSTDTQYFGPGTRLTVL.

The chain joins TRBV5-6 to TRBJ1-2; a possible D gene is TRBD1 (6 bases). Trimming stripped 2 bases from V and 4 bases from J, with 12 bases between. Germline-derived CDR1 and CDR2 are SGHDT and YYEEEE. The CDR3 length is 14 residues. The CDR3 nucleotides are TGTGCCAGCAGCTTTCCGGGACAAGTCTATGGCTACACCTTC. Its translation: CASSFPGQVYGYTF.

This clone appeared a single time. This chain links TRBV18 with TRBJ1-4, with a possible D match to TRBD1 (5 bases). This CDR3 comprises 14 residues. The germline V gene has CDR1 KGHSH and CDR2 LQKENI. V lost 3 bases and J 7 bases, leaving 12 bases between the germline ends. The CDR3: CASSPLGGSEKLFF. Written as DNA, the CDR3 is TGTGCCAGCTCACCTCTTGGGGGGAGTGAAAAACTGTTTTTT. Full variable domain (remainder filled in from reference TRBV18 and TRBJ1-4): NAGVMQNPRHLVRRRGQEARLRCSPMKGHSHVYWYRQLPEEGLKFMVYLQKENIIDESGMPKERFSAEFPKEGPSILRIQQVVRGDSAAYFCASSPLGGSEKLFFGSGTQLSVL.

The chain recombines TRBV5-1 with TRBJ1-2; D is uncertain. Germline V gene lookup returns CDR1 SGHRS and CDR2 YFSETQ. V dropped 0 bases and J dropped 5 bases, with 14 bases sitting between them. CDR3 length equals 15 residues. The chain's CDR3 is CASSLAVGREYGYTF. DNA for the CDR3: TGCGCCAGCAGCTTGGCTGTGGGCCGGGAATATGGCTACACCTTC.

The chain recombines TRBV28 with TRBJ1-1, with D tentatively TRBD1 (6 bases). V lost 6 bases and J lost 5, with 13 bases in between. Germline V gene lookup returns CDR1 MDHEN and CDR2 SYDVKM. The CDR3 has 13 residues. As DNA, the CDR3 is TGTGCCAGCAGGCTGGGCAGGGGAACTGAAGCTTTCTTT. Its translation: CASRLGRGTEAFF. The whole variable domain, remainder taken from reference TRBV28 and TRBJ1-1, is DVKVTQSSRYLVKRTGEKVFLECVQDMDHENMFWYRQDPGLGLRLIYFSYDVKMKEKGDIPEGYSVSREKKERFSLILESASTNQTSMYLCASRLGRGTEAFFGQGTRLTVV.

This chain connects TRBV5-1 to TRBJ2-5; TRBD1 matches 9 bases. The CDR3 is 15 residues long. Germline V gene data show CDR1 as SGHRS and CDR2 as YFSETQ. The J segment lost 7 bases and the V segment lost 0 bases, leaving 7 bases of the junction unmatched. The CDR3 sequence is CASSLEDRGEGTQYF. The CDR3 region has the DNA TGCGCCAGCAGCTTGGAGGACAGGGGAGAGGGGACCCAGTACTTC. Variable domain in full (rest from reference TRBV5-1 and TRBJ2-5): KAGVTQTPRYLIKTRGQQVTLSCSPISGHRSVSWYQQTPGQGLQFLFEYFSETQRNKGNFPGRFSGRQFSNSRSEMNVSTLELGDSALYLCASSLEDRGEGTQYFGPGTRLLVL.

The rearrangement joins TRBV9 to TRBJ2-5, with D maybe TRBD1 (5 bases). Near its end, the DNA agrees better with TRBJ2-7, so the J call may be wrong. The CDR3 spans 13 residues. Germline values: CDR1 SGDLS, CDR2 YYNGEE. In DNA, the CDR3 is TGTGCCAGCAGCGTCTCAACAGGTTCCGAGCAGTACTTC. Its protein is CASSVSTGSEQYF.

In nucleotides, the CDR3 is TGTGCCAGTTTTACAGATGCAACTAATGAAAAACTGTTTTTT. This gives the protein CASFTDATNEKLFF. This chain links TRBV6-1 with TRBJ1-4; D unresolved. Germline V CDR1 and CDR2: MNHNS, SASEGT. V was trimmed by 9 bases and J by 0 bases, leaving 11 bases between them. There are 14 residues in the CDR3.

This chain links TRBV19 with TRBJ1-3; TRBD1 might be the D (5 bases). Trimming removed 7 bases from V and 0 bases from J, with 10 bases in between. This CDR3 comprises 14 residues. In germline, CDR1 is LNHDA, CDR2 SQIVND (reference sequence). The CDR3 protein is CASKRQSSGNTIYF. Here the CDR3 DNA reads TGTGCCAGTAAACGACAGTCCTCTGGAAACACCATATATTTT.

There are a few counts of this clone. V and J are TRBV5-6 and TRBJ1-4; 7 positions match TRBD1. V dropped 0 bases and J dropped 4; count of bases not matched to a gene: 6. CDR1 SGHDT and CDR2 YYEEEE come from the germline V gene. The CDR3 is made up of 16 amino acids. The CDR3 reads CASSLGVTGLNEKLFF. In DNA form, the CDR3 reads TGTGCCAGCAGCTTGGGAGTGACAGGGCTTAATGAAAAACTGTTTTTT.

In this sample, this clone turned up once. This chain connects TRBV4-1 to TRBJ1-1, with TRBD1 matching 10 bases. Germline assignment: CDR1 MGHRA and CDR2 YSYEKL. The CDR3 runs 14 residues. Germline trimming cut 5 bases from V and 5 bases from J; bases unmatched to any gene: 5. Here the CDR3 DNA reads TGCGCCAGCAGCTCTCGGACAGGGGGTACTGAAGCTTTCTTT. Protein: CASSSRTGGTEAFF.